These T cell receptor beta chains were read from a single sample in a study of cytomegalovirus exposure and HLA in healthy donors. This table comes from immunoSEQ multiplex PCR, and its TCRdb copy is limited to in-frame clones, with some not included. The sample contains approximately 95,000 clones, approximately 80% of which appear only once. Sequencing used PBMCs. These receptors came from a middle-aged woman in good health and CMV-seropositive. Both conserved end residues are part of each CDR3. Each record gives: V gene, J gene, CDR3 protein.

TRBV10-3	TRBJ2-5	CAIREGLAGAQETQYF
TRBV6-6	TRBJ2-3	CASSPGDTQYF
TRBV10-1	TRBJ2-4	CASSVVVRTQYF
TRBV7-2	TRBJ2-7	CASSITYRGPDYEQYF
TRBV7-3	TRBJ2-2	CASSPLTTTGELFF
TRBV5-6	TRBJ2-1	CASRITLARLDNEQFF
TRBV5-1	TRBJ2-1	CASSEGLADNEQFF
TRBV6-4	TRBJ2-3	CASSRGTSGDTQYF
TRBV6-1	TRBJ1-1	CASKGGSNTEAFF
TRBV7-2	TRBJ1-2	CASSYQAGSNANGYTF
TRBV28	TRBJ2-7	CASSPPDRELAYEQYF
TRBV5-4	TRBJ2-7	CASSYLGEGPREQYF
TRBV19	TRBJ2-1	CASSIGGYRGYNEQFF
TRBV7-8	TRBJ1-2	CASSPTNYGYTF
TRBV7-9	TRBJ1-1	CASSLDAGEAFF
TRBV7-3	TRBJ1-1	CASSFDTNTEAFF
TRBV7-9	TRBJ2-7	CASSPWGTSGGRENYEQYF
TRBV5-6	TRBJ2-7	CASSSGHSYEQYF
TRBV30	TRBJ2-4	CAWSALAGKKNIQYF
TRBV11-3	TRBJ2-7	CASTKTSGGPYEQYF
TRBV2	TRBJ2-5	CASSGGVWETQYF
TRBV19	TRBJ2-3	CASRSPGVDTQYF
TRBV28	TRBJ2-5	CASSPPLAGEETQYF
TRBV5-8	TRBJ1-2	CASSLFGVDYGYTF
TRBV19	TRBJ2-3	CASTSRLAAFTDTQYF
TRBV18	TRBJ2-5	CASSPGSGAQETQYF
TRBV5-1	TRBJ2-3	CASSVAASTDTQYF
TRBV5-1	TRBJ1-4	CASSSGTEGEKLFF
TRBV7-9	TRBJ1-5	CASSTDISSQPQHF
TRBV28	TRBJ2-5	CASSPIIREGFGETQYF
TRBV6-1	TRBJ2-7	CASSRRDTDYEQYF
TRBV11-3	TRBJ2-1	CASSDDRVMGNEQFF
TRBV7-7	TRBJ2-1	CASSRLGSSYNEQFF